A selection of T cell receptor beta chains follows, all from one sample in a study of cytomegalovirus exposure and HLA in healthy donors. Here immunoSEQ multiplex PCR was the method, and the copy in TCRdb shows in-frame clones only, minus some. The sample carries approximately 120,000 clones, about 80% recorded once. The sequenced sample consisted of PBMCs. The receptors here all came from a young man in good health and CMV-seropositive. Each CDR3 is given with its conserved first and last residue. The D gene is left open where the match is weak. Not every row has a clone size; where given, it reads once, few, many or a size class.

clone_size j_call d_call v_call cdr3_length cdr3_nt cdr3_aa
NA TRBJ2-7 TRBD1 TRBV10-2 13 TGCGCCAGCAGGGGGGGACAGGGCTACGAGCAGTACTTC CASRGGQGYEQYF
few TRBJ2-1 TRBD1 TRBV6-1 12 TGTGCCAGCTTTGTCAGGGGGCATGAGCAGTTCTTC CASFVRGHEQFF
NA TRBJ2-5 TRBD2 TRBV6-5 15 TGTGCCAGCAGATTACTAGCGGGAGGTGTGGAGACCCAGTACTTC CASRLLAGGVETQYF
NA TRBJ1-1 NA TRBV7-2 15 TGTGCCAGCAGCTTAGCAGTCGCGGGAAACACTGAAGCTTTCTTT CASSLAVAGNTEAFF
NA TRBJ1-2 NA TRBV27 13 TGTGCCAGCAGTTTAAATTCAGCGGCTGGCTACACCTTC CASSLNSAAGYTF
NA TRBJ2-2 TRBD2 TRBV11-3 15 TGTGCCAGCAGCCCCGGGGGAGGGGTCGCCGGGGAGCTGTTTTTT CASSPGGGVAGELFF
NA TRBJ2-3 NA TRBV6-1 14 TGTGCCAGCAGTGAAGGACCCGCAGGAGATACGCAGTATTTT CASSEGPAGDTQYF
NA TRBJ2-1 NA TRBV11-3 13 TGTGCCAGCAGCTTACGGGGAGTCAATGAGCAGTTCTTC CASSLRGVNEQFF
NA TRBJ1-5 NA TRBV19 12 TGTGCCAGCAGAGGGAGCAATCAGCCCCAGCATTTT CASRGSNQPQHF
NA TRBJ1-5 TRBD1 TRBV18 14 TGTGCCAGCTCACCGGGACAGCACAATCAGCCCCAGCATTTT CASSPGQHNQPQHF
NA TRBJ1-3 TRBD1 TRBV4-3 15 TGCGCCAGCAGCCAAGGTCGGACAGGGAGTTTCACCATATATTTT CASSQGRTGSFTIYF
NA TRBJ1-1 NA TRBV27 17 TGTGCCAGCAGTCAGCAAAAACCCGGGAGGTGGGGCACTGAAGCTTTCTTT CASSQQKPGRWGTEAFF
NA TRBJ1-2 NA TRBV4-3 13 TGCGCCAGCAGCCGAGGAGGCGGGATGGGATACACCTTC CASSRGGGMGYTF
NA TRBJ2-7 TRBD2 TRBV7-2 15 TGTGCCAGCAGCTTAGACGCTAGCGGGGTTTACGAGCAGTACTTC CASSLDASGVYEQYF
NA TRBJ2-7 TRBD2 TRBV13 15 TGTGCCAGCAGGCGGACAGCGGGAGTAACCCACGAGCAGTACTTC CASRRTAGVTHEQYF
NA TRBJ1-2 NA TRBV28 14 TGTGCCAGCACCCCCGGGGGGGAGGTGAGTGGCTACACCTTC CASTPGGEVSGYTF
NA TRBJ2-7 TRBD1 TRBV27 11 TGTGCCAGTCGTCAGGGGGCGATCAAGTACTTC CASRQGAIKYF
once TRBJ2-5 NA TRBV10-1 16 TGCGCCAGCAGTGAGTCGGGGGGACAGCGAGAAGAGACCCAGTACTTC CASSESGGQREETQYF
NA TRBJ1-1 NA TRBV6-5 13 TGTGCCAGCAGTTATTCAGGGTACACTGAAGCTTTCTTT CASSYSGYTEAFF
NA TRBJ2-1 TRBD2 TRBV27 15 TGTGCCAGCAGTCCCGGACTAGCGCCCTACAATGAGCAGTTCTTC CASSPGLAPYNEQFF
NA TRBJ2-7 NA TRBV9 12 TGTGCCAGCAGCCTCCAGGGGGGCGAGCAGTACTTC CASSLQGGEQYF
NA TRBJ2-7 TRBD1 TRBV2 14 TGTGCCAGCAGTGGACAGGGGGCGCAGTACGAGCAGTACTTC CASSGQGAQYEQYF
NA TRBJ2-7 NA TRBV28 13 TGTGCCAGCAGTTTAGGACTACTCTACGAGCAGTACTTC CASSLGLLYEQYF
NA TRBJ2-3 TRBD2 TRBV6-1 17 TGTGCCAGCAGTGAAGCCTCTAGCGGGAGGCGCACAGATACGCAGTATTTT CASSEASSGRRTDTQYF
NA TRBJ2-7 NA TRBV27 11 TGTGCCAGCAGTTCGTCCTACGAGCAGTACTTC CASSSSYEQYF
NA TRBJ2-3 TRBD2 TRBV28 16 TGTGCCAGCAGTCCAACTAGCGGGGGACCGCGGGATACGCAGTATTTT CASSPTSGGPRDTQYF
few TRBJ1-4 NA TRBV6-1 16 TGTGCCAGCAGTGAAGGGAGGGCCCCCGGGACTGAAAAACTGTTTTTT CASSEGRAPGTEKLFF
NA TRBJ2-5 NA TRBV7-3 13 TGTGCCAGCAGCTTAAACTGGCCAGGGACCCAGTACTTC CASSLNWPGTQYF
NA TRBJ2-4 TRBD2 TRBV25-1 17 TGTGCCAGCAGTGAATGGGGGCTAGCGGGAGGGCCAAACATTCAGTACTTC CASSEWGLAGGPNIQYF